The clone carrying this T cell receptor beta chain was recorded once. This record comes from a study of blood T cell repertoires in COVID-19. Per the study methods: Counts of nucleated cells, estimated from reference gene primer amplification, were obtained. Measured with immunoSEQ multiplex PCR; TCRdb has only the in-frame clones, and not every one. V, J and clone size are those of that table, while D and trimming were read from the DNA. The table records about 230,000 clones, approximately 86% of them present only once. This CDR3 is built from 13 residues. The germline V gene has CDR1 SEHNR and CDR2 FQNEAQ (reference sequence). Trimming took off 6 bases at V and 1 base at J, with 9 bases between the two ends.

Sequencing was performed on peripheral blood. V and J are TRBV7-9 and TRBJ1-1; unclear D gene. The sequence came from a woman between 25 and 40 years old with COVID-19, enrolled during active disease. The CDR3, as DNA: TGTGCCAGCAGATTCGGAGAGAACACTGAAGCTTTCTTT. It is translated as CASRFGENTEAFF.